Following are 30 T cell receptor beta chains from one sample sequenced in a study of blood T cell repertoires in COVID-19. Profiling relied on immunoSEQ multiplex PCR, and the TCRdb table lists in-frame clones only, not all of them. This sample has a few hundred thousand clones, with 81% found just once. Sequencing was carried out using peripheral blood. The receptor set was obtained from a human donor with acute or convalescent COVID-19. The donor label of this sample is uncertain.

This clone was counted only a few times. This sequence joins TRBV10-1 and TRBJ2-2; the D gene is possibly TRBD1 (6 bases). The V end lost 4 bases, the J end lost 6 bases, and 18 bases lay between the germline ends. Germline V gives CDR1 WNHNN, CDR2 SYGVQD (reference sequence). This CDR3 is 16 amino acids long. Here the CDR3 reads CASSGWGQGFSGELFF. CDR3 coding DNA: TGCGCCAGCAGTGGCTGGGGACAAGGGTTCTCCGGGGAGCTGTTTTTT.

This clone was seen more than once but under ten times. The CDR3 reads CASSAANEQYF. CDR3 nucleotide sequence: TGTGCCAGCAGTGCCGCGAACGAGCAGTACTTC. The genes are TRBV2 and TRBJ2-7; D not resolved. CDR3 length: 11 residues. Looked up from germline, CDR1 is SNHLY and CDR2 is FYNNEI. With 4 bases removed from V and 5 bases from J, the gap between germline ends came to 6 bases. The full variable domain, its missing parts supplied by reference TRBV2 and TRBJ2-7, is EPEVTQTPSHQVTQMGQEVILRCVPISNHLYFYWYRQILGQKVEFLVSFYNNEISEKSEIFDDQFSVERPDGSNFTLKIRSTKLEDSAMYFCASSAANEQYFGPGTRLTVT.

The CDR3 nucleotides are TGTGCCAGCAGCCCGAGTGGACTAGCGGGAAGGAATACGCAGTATTTT. Translation gives CASSPSGLAGRNTQYF. The rearrangement uses TRBV7-9 and TRBJ2-3, with TRBD2 matching 12 bases. The V segment lost 5 bases and the J segment 7 bases; nucleotides outside the gene matches: 10. The CDR3 sequence is 16 residues long. CDR1 and CDR2 (germline): SEHNR, FQNEAQ (reference sequence).

The CDR3: CASSQTGNEKLFF. The CDR3 DNA reads TGTGCCAGCAGTCAGACTGGGAATGAAAAACTGTTTTTT. The rearrangement joins TRBV6-6 to TRBJ1-4; D ambiguous. The CDR3 has 13 amino acids. The V gene's germline CDR1 is MNHNY and CDR2 SVGAGI (reference sequence). V lost 5 bases to trimming and J lost 5 bases, with 9 bases between them.

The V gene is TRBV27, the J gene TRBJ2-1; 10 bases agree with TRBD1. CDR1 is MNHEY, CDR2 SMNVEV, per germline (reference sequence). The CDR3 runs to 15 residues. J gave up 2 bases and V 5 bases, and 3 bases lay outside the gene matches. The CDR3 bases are TGTGCCAGCAGTAAAGGGACAGGGGCCTACAATGAGCAGTTCTTC. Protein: CASSKGTGAYNEQFF.

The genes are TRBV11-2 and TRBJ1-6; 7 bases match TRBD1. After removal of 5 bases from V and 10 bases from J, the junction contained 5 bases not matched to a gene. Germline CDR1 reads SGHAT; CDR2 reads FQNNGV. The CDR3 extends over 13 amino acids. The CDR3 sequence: CASSAGQLSPLHF. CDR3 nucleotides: TGTGCCAGCAGCGCGGGACAGCTGTCACCCCTCCACTTT. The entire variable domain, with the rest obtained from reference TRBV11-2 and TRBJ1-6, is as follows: EAGVAQSPRYKIIEKRQSVAFWCNPISGHATLYWYQQILGQGPKLLIQFQNNGVVDDSQLPKDRFSAERLKGVDSTLKIQPAKLEDSAVYLCASSAGQLSPLHFGNGTRLTVT.

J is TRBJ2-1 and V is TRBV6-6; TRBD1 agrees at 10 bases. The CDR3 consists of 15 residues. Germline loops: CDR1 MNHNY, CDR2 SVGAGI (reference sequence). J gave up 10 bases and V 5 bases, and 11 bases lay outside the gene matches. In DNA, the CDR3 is TGTGCCAGCAGTCCCCAAGACAGGGGGCCCAGGGAGCAGTTCTTC. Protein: CASSPQDRGPREQFF.

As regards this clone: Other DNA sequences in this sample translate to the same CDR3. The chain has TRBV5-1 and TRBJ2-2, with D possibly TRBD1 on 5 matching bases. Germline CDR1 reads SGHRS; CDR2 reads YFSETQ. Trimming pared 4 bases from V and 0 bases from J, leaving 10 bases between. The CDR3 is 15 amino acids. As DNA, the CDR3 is TGCGCCAGCAGCCCCACGACAGCGAACACCGGGGAGCTGTTTTTT. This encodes CASSPTTANTGELFF.

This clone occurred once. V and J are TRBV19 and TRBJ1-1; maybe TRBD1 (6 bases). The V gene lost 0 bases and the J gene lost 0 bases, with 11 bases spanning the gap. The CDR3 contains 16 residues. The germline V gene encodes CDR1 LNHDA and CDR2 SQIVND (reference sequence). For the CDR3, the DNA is TGTGCCAGTAGTATAGAACAGGGTTACATGAACACTGAAGCTTTCTTT. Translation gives CASSIEQGYMNTEAFF.

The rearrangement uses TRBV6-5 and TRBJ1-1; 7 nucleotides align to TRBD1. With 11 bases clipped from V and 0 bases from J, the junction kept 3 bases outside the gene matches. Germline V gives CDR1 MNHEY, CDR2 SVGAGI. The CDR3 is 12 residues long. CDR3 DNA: TGTGCCTTAGGGGGCCTGAACACTGAAGCTTTCTTT. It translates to CALGGLNTEAFF.

CDR3 residues: CASSQVAVNTEAFF. The CDR3 DNA follows: TGCGCCAGCAGCCAAGTGGCGGTGAACACTGAAGCTTTCTTT. The V gene is TRBV4-1, the J gene TRBJ1-1, with no clear D. CDR1 and CDR2 (germline): MGHRA, YSYEKL. CDR3 size: 14 residues. Trimming pared 1 base from V and 0 bases from J, leaving 6 bases between.

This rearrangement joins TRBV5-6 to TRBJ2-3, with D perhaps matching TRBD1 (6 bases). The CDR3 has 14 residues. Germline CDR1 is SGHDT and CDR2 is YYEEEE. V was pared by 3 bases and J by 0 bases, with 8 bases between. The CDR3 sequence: CASSSQGSTDTQYF. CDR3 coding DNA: TGTGCCAGCAGCTCACAGGGAAGCACAGATACGCAGTATTTT.

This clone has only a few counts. The CDR3 protein is CASSFQGQGDEQYF. Here the CDR3 DNA reads TGCGCCAGCAGCTTCCAGGGACAGGGTGACGAGCAGTACTTC. The chain couples TRBV5-1 to TRBJ2-7, with 9 bases fitting TRBD1. The CDR3 covers 14 residues. The V gene's germline CDR1 is SGHRS and CDR2 YFSETQ. V trimming: 2 bases; J trimming: 5 bases; junction bases outside the gene matches: 5.

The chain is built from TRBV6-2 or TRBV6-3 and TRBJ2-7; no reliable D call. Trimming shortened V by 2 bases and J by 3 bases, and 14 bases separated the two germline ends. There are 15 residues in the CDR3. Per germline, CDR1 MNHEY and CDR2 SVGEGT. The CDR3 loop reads CASSYPGRSLYEQYF. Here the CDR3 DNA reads TGTGCCAGCAGTTACCCAGGCAGGTCGCTCTACGAGCAGTACTTC.

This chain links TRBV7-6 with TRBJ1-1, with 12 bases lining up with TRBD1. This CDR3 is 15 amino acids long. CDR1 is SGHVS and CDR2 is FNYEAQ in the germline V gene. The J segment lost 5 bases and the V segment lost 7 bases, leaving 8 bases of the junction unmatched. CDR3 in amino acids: CASTWGQGARTEAFF. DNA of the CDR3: TGTGCCAGCACCTGGGGACAGGGGGCGAGAACTGAAGCTTTCTTT.

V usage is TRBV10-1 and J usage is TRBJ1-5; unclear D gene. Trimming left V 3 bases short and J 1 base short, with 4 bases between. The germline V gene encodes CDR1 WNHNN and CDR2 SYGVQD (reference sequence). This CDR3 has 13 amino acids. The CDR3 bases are TGCGCCAGCAGTGAAAGCAGCAATCAGCCCCAGCATTTT. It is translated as CASSESSNQPQHF.

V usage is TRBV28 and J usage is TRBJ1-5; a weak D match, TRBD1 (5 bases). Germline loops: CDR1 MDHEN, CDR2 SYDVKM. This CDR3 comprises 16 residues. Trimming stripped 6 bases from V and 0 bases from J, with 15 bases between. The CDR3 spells CASRTDRQFSNQPQHF. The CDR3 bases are TGTGCCAGCAGGACAGACCGACAGTTTAGCAATCAGCCCCAGCATTTT.

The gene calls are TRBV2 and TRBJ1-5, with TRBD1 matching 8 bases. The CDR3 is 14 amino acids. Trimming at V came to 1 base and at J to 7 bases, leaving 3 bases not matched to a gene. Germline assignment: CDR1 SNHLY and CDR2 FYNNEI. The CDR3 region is CASSEDRGGQPQHF. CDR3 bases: TGTGCCAGCAGTGAAGACAGGGGGGGCCAGCCCCAGCATTTT.

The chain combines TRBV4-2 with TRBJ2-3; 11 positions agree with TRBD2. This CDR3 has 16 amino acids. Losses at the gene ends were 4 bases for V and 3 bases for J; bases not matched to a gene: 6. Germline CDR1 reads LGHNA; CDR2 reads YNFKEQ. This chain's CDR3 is CASSRETSGATDTQYF. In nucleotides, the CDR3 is TGTGCCAGCAGCCGCGAGACTAGCGGGGCGACAGATACGCAGTATTTT.

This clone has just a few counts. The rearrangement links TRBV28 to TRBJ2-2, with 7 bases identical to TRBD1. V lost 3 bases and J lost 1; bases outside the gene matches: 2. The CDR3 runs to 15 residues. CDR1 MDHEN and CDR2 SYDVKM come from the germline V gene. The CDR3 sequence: CASSFGDRNTGELFF. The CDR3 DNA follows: TGTGCCAGCAGTTTCGGGGACAGGAACACCGGGGAGCTGTTTTTT.

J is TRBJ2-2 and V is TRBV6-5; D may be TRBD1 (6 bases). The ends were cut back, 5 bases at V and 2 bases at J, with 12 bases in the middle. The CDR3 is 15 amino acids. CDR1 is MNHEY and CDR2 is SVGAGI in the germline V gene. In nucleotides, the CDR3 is TGTGCCAGCAGTACGAGGGGGATCAACACCGGGGAGCTGTTTTTT. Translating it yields CASSTRGINTGELFF.

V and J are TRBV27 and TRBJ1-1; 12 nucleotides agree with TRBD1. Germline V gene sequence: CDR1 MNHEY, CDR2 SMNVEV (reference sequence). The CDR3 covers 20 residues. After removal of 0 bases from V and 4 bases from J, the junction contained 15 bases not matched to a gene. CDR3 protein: CASSLSKKPGTGGVVTEAFF. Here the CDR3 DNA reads TGTGCCAGCAGTTTATCGAAAAAACCCGGGACAGGGGGCGTTGTCACTGAAGCTTTCTTT.

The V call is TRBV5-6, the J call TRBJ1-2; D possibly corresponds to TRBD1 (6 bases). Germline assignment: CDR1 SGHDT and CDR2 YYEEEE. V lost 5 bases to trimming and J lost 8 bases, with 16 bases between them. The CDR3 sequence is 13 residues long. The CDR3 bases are TGTGCCAGCAGTCTTGACAGGAGGCAAGGCTACACCTTC. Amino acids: CASSLDRRQGYTF.

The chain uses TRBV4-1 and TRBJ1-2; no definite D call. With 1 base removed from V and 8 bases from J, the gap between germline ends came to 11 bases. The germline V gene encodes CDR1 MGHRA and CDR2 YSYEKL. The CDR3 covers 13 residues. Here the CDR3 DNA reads TGCGCCAGCAGCCAAGCTAGGTTTGAGGGCTACACCTTC. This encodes CASSQARFEGYTF.

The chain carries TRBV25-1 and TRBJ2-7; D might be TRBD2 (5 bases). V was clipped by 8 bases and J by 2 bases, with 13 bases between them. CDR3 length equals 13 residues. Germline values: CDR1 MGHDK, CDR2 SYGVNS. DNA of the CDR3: TGTGCCAGCTCCCTTACGGGAACCTACGAGCAGTACTTC. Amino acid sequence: CASSLTGTYEQYF.

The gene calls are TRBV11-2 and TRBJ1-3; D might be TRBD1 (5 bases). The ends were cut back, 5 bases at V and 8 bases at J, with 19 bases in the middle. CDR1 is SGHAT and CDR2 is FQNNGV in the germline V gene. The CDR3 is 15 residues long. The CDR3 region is CASSDFGTRADTIYF. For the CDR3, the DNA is TGTGCCAGCAGCGACTTCGGCACCAGGGCCGACACCATATATTTT.

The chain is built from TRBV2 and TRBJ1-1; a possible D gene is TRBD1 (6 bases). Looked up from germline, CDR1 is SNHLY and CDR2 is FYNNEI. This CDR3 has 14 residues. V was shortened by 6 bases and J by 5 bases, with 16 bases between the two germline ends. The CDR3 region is CASRPNGGLTEAFF. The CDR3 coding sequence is TGTGCCAGCAGGCCCAACGGGGGGCTGACTGAAGCTTTCTTT.

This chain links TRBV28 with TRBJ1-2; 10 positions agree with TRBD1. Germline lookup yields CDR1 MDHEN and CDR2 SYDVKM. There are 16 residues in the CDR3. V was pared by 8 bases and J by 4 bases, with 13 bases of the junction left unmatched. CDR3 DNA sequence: TGTGCCAGCGGACAGGGGGTAGTGGGGGAGGGCTATGGCTACACCTTC. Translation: CASGQGVVGEGYGYTF.

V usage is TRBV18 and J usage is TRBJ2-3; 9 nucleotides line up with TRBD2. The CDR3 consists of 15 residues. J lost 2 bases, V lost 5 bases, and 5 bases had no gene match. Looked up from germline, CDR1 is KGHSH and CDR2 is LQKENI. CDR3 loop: CASSATSGFTDTQYF. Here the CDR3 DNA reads TGTGCCAGCTCAGCGACTAGCGGATTCACAGATACGCAGTATTTT.

CDR3 bases: TGTGCCAGCAGTGCGGACTCGCGCTCCTATAATTCACCCCTCCACTTT. It encodes CASSADSRSYNSPLHF. V is TRBV6-1 and J is TRBJ1-6, with D unclear. This CDR3 has 16 amino acids. The germline CDR1 and CDR2 sequences are MNHNS and SASEGT. The germline V and J ends were trimmed by 4 bases and 0 bases, with 10 bases remaining between them.